The 18 T cell receptor beta chains in this list originate from one sample, sequenced in a study of blood T cell repertoires in COVID-19. TCRdb's copy holds only in-frame clones and misses some; the assay was immunoSEQ multiplex PCR. The sample carries 200,000 to 250,000 clones, 84% recorded once. Sequencing was carried out using peripheral blood. These receptors all stem from a woman in her thirties who had recovered from COVID-19.

This clone has a handful of counts. This chain joins TRBV19 and TRBJ2-7, with 7 bases matching TRBD1. Germline CDR1 and CDR2: LNHDA and SQIVND (reference sequence). CDR3 length: 15 amino acids. Losses at the gene ends were 4 bases for V and 6 bases for J; bases not matched to a gene: 12. CDR3 in amino acids: CASSTSQGVQAEQYF. As DNA, the CDR3 is TGTGCCAGTAGTACCTCCCAGGGGGTTCAAGCCGAGCAGTACTTC.

This chain links TRBV28 with TRBJ2-1; TRBD2 matches at 11 bases. This CDR3 comprises 18 residues. Germline assignment: CDR1 MDHEN and CDR2 SYDVKM. V shed 6 bases, J shed 0 bases, and the junction held 10 bases outside the gene matches. The CDR3 bases are TGTGCCAGCAGCTCCCGACTAGCGGGGTACAGCTCCTACAATGAGCAGTTCTTC. Translation gives CASSSRLAGYSSYNEQFF.

The rearrangement links TRBV10-3 to TRBJ1-1; 7 bases map to TRBD1. The junction had 13 bases not matched to a gene; V was cut back by 5 bases and J by 4 bases. From germline, CDR1 is ENHRY and CDR2 SYGVKD. This CDR3 is 16 amino acids long. CDR3 region: CAISPGGSRQGTEAFF. The CDR3 coding sequence is TGTGCCATCAGTCCAGGGGGGTCTCGCCAGGGCACTGAAGCTTTCTTT.

The count of this clone is one. The CDR3 bases are TGTGCCAGCAACCCAGACAGCTACGAGCAGTACTTC. This sequence encodes CASNPDSYEQYF. This chain joins TRBV2 and TRBJ2-7, with D tentatively TRBD1 (5 bases). Trimming shortened V by 7 bases and J by 3 bases, and 10 bases separated the two germline ends. The CDR3 covers 12 residues. Per the germline V gene, CDR1 is SNHLY and CDR2 is FYNNEI. Supplemented by reference TRBV2 and TRBJ2-7, the full variable domain reads EPEVTQTPSHQVTQMGQEVILRCVPISNHLYFYWYRQILGQKVEFLVSFYNNEISEKSEIFDDQFSVERPDGSNFTLKIRSTKLEDSAMYFCASNPDSYEQYFGPGTRLTVT.

The chain joins TRBV28 to TRBJ1-6; D remains unclear. V gave up 6 bases and J gave up 4 bases, with 7 bases separating them. The CDR3 has 13 amino acids. Per germline, CDR1 MDHEN and CDR2 SYDVKM. This CDR3 reads CASSLIYNSPLHF. In DNA, the CDR3 is TGTGCCAGCAGCCTTATTTATAATTCACCCCTCCACTTT.

This clone was observed a handful of times. This same CDR3 is encoded by further DNA sequences in the sample. The CDR3 DNA reads as TGCGCCAGCAGTTCGGGTTCTGGGGCCAACGTCCTGACTTTC. Its translation: CASSSGSGANVLTF. The chain uses TRBV5-1 and TRBJ2-6; the D is unclear. The CDR3 is made up of 14 amino acids. The V gene's germline CDR1 is SGHRS and CDR2 YFSETQ. With 5 bases removed from V and 1 base from J, the gap between germline ends came to 7 bases.

The sample holds a few counts of this clone. V usage is TRBV14 and J usage is TRBJ2-7; unclear D gene. Germline loops: CDR1 SGHDN, CDR2 FVKESK. Trimming pared 1 base from V and 9 bases from J, leaving 13 bases between. CDR3 length: 13 residues. The CDR3, as DNA: TGTGCCAGCAGCCAAGTGTTTCAGTTGGCGCAGTACTTC. Translated, it gives CASSQVFQLAQYF.

The CDR3 sequence is CASSEGTGGDEQYF. The CDR3 DNA reads TGTGCCAGCAGTGAGGGGACAGGGGGCGACGAGCAGTACTTC. The chain employs TRBV6-1 and TRBJ2-7; 12 nucleotides agree with TRBD1. Germline CDR1 is MNHNS and CDR2 is SASEGT. Losses at the gene ends were 3 bases for V and 5 bases for J; bases not matched to a gene: 2. This CDR3 contains 14 residues.

This sequence joins TRBV7-9 and TRBJ1-3; 7 nucleotides agree with TRBD1. The CDR3 has 18 amino acids. Trimming cost V 2 bases and J 0 bases; bases outside gene matches: 10. Germline CDR1 and CDR2: SEHNR and FQNEAQ (reference sequence). The CDR3 region is CASSLTPGTAVSGNTIYF. DNA of the CDR3: TGTGCCAGCAGCTTAACTCCCGGGACAGCTGTCTCTGGAAACACCATATATTTT.

The genes are TRBV6-5 and TRBJ1-4; D gene ambiguous. This CDR3 is 12 amino acids long. The germline gives CDR1 MNHEY, CDR2 SVGAGI. V shed 0 bases and J shed 8 bases, with 4 bases lying between them. CDR3 nucleotides: TGTGCCAGCAGTTACTCGGGCGAAAAACTGTTTTTT. It is translated as CASSYSGEKLFF.

The chain uses TRBV28 and TRBJ2-7, with 7 nucleotides matching TRBD2. CDR1 is MDHEN and CDR2 is SYDVKM in the germline V gene. J lost 5 bases, V lost 6 bases, and 10 bases had no gene match. The CDR3 is made up of 14 amino acids. In DNA, the CDR3 is TGTGCCAGCAGCTTACCGGGACTAAACCACGAGCAGTACTTC. This encodes CASSLPGLNHEQYF.

The J gene is TRBJ2-3, the V gene TRBV5-1; 9 bases line up with TRBD2. This CDR3 contains 14 residues. CDR1 and CDR2 from the germline V gene are SGHRS and YFSETQ. J lost 1 base, V lost 5 bases, and 2 bases had no gene match. The CDR3 sequence is CASRAGGRTDTQYF. The CDR3 region has the DNA TGCGCCAGCAGAGCGGGAGGACGCACAGATACGCAGTATTTT.

V is TRBV28 and J is TRBJ2-7, with TRBD1 as a possible D gene (6 bases). This CDR3 has 15 amino acids. The V and J ends lost 10 bases and 0 bases respectively, with 19 bases between them. CDR1 is MDHEN and CDR2 is SYDVKM in the germline V gene. DNA for the CDR3: TGTGCCACCACAGATAAGACAGGCCGCTCCTACGAGCAGTACTTC. Encoded protein: CATTDKTGRSYEQYF.

V and J are TRBV6-5 and TRBJ2-7; D remains unclear. Looked up from germline, CDR1 is MNHEY and CDR2 is SVGAGI. The CDR3 loop spans 15 amino acids. V dropped 2 bases and J dropped 6 bases, with 17 bases sitting between them. The CDR3, as DNA: TGTGCCAGCAGTTACACTCCTGGCTCTCAGCGCGAGCAGTACTTC. Its protein is CASSYTPGSQREQYF.

This chain joins TRBV5-1 and TRBJ2-7; 10 nucleotides align to TRBD1. CDR1 and CDR2 from the germline V gene are SGHRS and YFSETQ. With V trimmed by 0 bases and J by 5 bases, 8 bases remained unmatched. This CDR3 is built from 16 residues. The DNA of the CDR3 is TGCGCCAGCAGCTTGGCATCCGGGACAGGGGCCCACGAGCAGTACTTC. Its protein is CASSLASGTGAHEQYF.

This chain connects TRBV28 to TRBJ1-6; 7 nucleotides line up with TRBD1. Trimming cost V 8 bases and J 8 bases; bases outside gene matches: 15. Germline-derived CDR1 and CDR2 are MDHEN and SYDVKM. This CDR3 has 16 residues. CDR3 in amino acids: CASFAEGAREDSPLHF. For the CDR3, the DNA is TGTGCCAGCTTTGCGGAGGGGGCGAGAGAGGATTCACCCCTCCACTTT.

J is TRBJ2-3 and V is TRBV18; no definite D call. Trimming removed 0 bases at V and 1 base at J, with 8 bases between. Germline lookup yields CDR1 KGHSH and CDR2 LQKENI. The CDR3 consists of 15 residues. The chain's CDR3 is CASSPPVPGTDTQYF. The DNA for the CDR3 is TGTGCCAGCTCACCACCCGTTCCGGGCACAGATACGCAGTATTTT.

CDR3 protein: CASSLPTARGNQPQHF. CDR3 coding DNA: TGTGCCAGCAGTTTACCGACAGCCCGGGGCAATCAGCCCCAGCATTTT. V is TRBV28 and J is TRBJ1-5; tentatively, D is TRBD1 (5 bases). Germline V lookup: CDR1 MDHEN, CDR2 SYDVKM. Between the trimmed V and J ends, which lost 2 bases and 2 bases, there was a span of 13 bases. The CDR3 totals 16 residues. The full variable domain, completed using reference TRBV28 and TRBJ1-5, is DVKVTQSSRYLVKRTGEKVFLECVQDMDHENMFWYRQDPGLGLRLIYFSYDVKMKEKGDIPEGYSVSREKKERFSLILESASTNQTSMYLCASSLPTARGNQPQHFGDGTRLSIL.